The text below deals with one T cell receptor beta chain. Its antigen is unknown. V lost 0 bases and J 5 bases, leaving 7 bases between the germline ends. Per germline, CDR1 LNHNV and CDR2 YYDKDF (reference sequence). The CDR3 totals 13 residues. The data were taken from a study of CD8 T cells in ankylosing spondylitis. In TCRdb, the 5' RACE reads were re-called with MiXCR into one record per CDR3 protein. Here the sample spans about 160,000 distinct CDR3 sequences, roughly 44% being singletons. General observations from the study: The authors found the disease-linked clones to be CD8+ and relatively rare in peripheral blood.

The source material was synovial fluid, either unsorted or a sorted T cell fraction (not recorded which). The receptor was isolated from a male donor with ankylosing spondylitis. This chain joins TRBV15 and TRBJ1-1; D is undetermined. CDR3 sequence (DNA): TGTGCCACCAGCAGAGAAGGACCGACTGAAGCTTTCTTT. It codes for CATSREGPTEAFF.